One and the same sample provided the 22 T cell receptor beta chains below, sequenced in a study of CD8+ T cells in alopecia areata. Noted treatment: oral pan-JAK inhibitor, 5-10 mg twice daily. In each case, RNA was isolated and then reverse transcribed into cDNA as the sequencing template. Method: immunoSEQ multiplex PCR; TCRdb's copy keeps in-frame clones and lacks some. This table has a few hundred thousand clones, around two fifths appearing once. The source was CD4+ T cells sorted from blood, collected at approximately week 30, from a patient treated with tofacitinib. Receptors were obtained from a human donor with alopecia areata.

CDR3 nucleotide sequence: TGCGCCAGCAGCTTGGAGGGCCCCGGGGAGCTGTTTTTT. Its protein is CASSLEGPGELFF. V gene TRBV5-1 combines with J gene TRBJ2-2; D not resolved. V dropped 0 bases and J dropped 6 bases, with 6 bases sitting between them. The CDR3 loop spans 13 amino acids. CDR1 and CDR2 (germline): SGHRS, YFSETQ.

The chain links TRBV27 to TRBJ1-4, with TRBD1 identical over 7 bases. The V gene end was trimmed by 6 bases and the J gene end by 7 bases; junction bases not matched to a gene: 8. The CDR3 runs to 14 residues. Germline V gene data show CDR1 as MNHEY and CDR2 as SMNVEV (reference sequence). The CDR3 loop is CASRAQGRGEKLFF. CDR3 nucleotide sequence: TGTGCCAGCAGGGCACAGGGGAGAGGTGAAAAACTGTTTTTT. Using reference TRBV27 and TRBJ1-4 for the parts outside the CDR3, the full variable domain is EAQVTQNPRYLITVTGKKLTVTCSQNMNHEYMSWYRQDPGLGLRQIYYSMNVEVTDKGDVPEGYKVSRKEKRNFPLILESPSPNQTSLYFCASRAQGRGEKLFFGSGTQLSVL.

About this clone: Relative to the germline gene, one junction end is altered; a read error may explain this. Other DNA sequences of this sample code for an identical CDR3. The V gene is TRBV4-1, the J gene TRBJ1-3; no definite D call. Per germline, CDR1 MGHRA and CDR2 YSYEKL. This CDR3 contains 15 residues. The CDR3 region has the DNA TGCGCCAGCAGTCAAGATCACGTCCTGGGAAACACCATATATTTT. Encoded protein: CASSQDHVLGNTIYF.

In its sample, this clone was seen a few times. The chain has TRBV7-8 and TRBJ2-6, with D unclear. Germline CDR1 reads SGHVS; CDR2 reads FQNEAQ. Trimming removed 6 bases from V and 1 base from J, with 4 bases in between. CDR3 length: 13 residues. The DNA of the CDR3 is TGTGCCAGCAGGACATCTGGGGCCAACGTCCTGACTTTC. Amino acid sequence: CASRTSGANVLTF.

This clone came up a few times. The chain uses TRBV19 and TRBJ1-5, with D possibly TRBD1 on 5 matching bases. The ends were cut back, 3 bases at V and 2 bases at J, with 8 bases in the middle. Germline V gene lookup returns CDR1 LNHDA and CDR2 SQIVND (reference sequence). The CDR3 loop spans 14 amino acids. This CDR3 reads CASSILRGNQPQHF. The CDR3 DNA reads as TGTGCCAGTAGTATCCTCAGGGGCAATCAGCCCCAGCATTTT.

The CDR3 loop reads CASRRTRESPLHF. In DNA form, the CDR3 reads TGCGCCAGCCGGCGAACGCGGGAATCACCCCTCCACTTT. This sequence joins TRBV5-1 and TRBJ1-6; D remains ambiguous. Germline V gives CDR1 SGHRS, CDR2 YFSETQ. Trimming took 7 bases from V and 10 from J, leaving 15 bases between them. The CDR3 extends over 13 amino acids.

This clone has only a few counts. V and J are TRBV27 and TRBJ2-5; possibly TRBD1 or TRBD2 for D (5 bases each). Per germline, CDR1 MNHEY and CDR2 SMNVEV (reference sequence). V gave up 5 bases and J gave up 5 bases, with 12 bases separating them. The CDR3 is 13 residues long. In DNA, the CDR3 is TGTGCCAGCAGTGGGGACGGGCGGGAGACCCAGTACTTC. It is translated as CASSGDGRETQYF.

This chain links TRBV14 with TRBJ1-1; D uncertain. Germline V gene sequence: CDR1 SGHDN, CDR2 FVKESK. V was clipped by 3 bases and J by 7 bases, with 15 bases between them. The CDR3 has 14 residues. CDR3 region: CASSHGGRPVEAFF. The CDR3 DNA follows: TGTGCCAGCAGCCATGGAGGCAGGCCGGTTGAAGCTTTCTTT.

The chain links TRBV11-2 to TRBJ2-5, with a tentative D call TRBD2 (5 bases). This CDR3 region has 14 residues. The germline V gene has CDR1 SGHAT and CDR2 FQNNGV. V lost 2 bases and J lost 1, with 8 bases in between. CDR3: CASSLSGLQETQYF. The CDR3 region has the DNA TGTGCCAGCAGCTTATCTGGACTCCAAGAGACCCAGTACTTC. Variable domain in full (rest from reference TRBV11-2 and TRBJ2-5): EAGVAQSPRYKIIEKRQSVAFWCNPISGHATLYWYQQILGQGPKLLIQFQNNGVVDDSQLPKDRFSAERLKGVDSTLKIQPAKLEDSAVYLCASSLSGLQETQYFGPGTRLLVL.

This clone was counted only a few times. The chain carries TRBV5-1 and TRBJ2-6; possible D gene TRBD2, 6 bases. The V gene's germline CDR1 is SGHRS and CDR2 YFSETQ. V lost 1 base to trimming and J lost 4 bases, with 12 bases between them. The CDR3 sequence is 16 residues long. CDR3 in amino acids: CASSLIGGSGANVLTF. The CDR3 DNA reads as TGCGCCAGCAGCTTGATCGGGGGTTCCGGGGCCAACGTCCTGACTTTC. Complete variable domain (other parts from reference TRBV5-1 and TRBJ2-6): KAGVTQTPRYLIKTRGQQVTLSCSPISGHRSVSWYQQTPGQGLQFLFEYFSETQRNKGNFPGRFSGRQFSNSRSEMNVSTLELGDSALYLCASSLIGGSGANVLTFGAGSRLTVL.

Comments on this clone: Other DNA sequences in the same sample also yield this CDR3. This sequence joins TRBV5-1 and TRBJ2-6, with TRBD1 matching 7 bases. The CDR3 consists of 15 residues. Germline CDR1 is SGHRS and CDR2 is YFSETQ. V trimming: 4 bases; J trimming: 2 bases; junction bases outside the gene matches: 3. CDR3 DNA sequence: TGCGCCAGCAGCCGAGACAGGGCTGGGGCCAACGTCCTGACTTTC. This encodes CASSRDRAGANVLTF.

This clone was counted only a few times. In nucleotides, the CDR3 is TGTGCCAGCAGTCCCCAAAAGATGGCTGGGACGGGCACCGGGGAGCTGTTTTTT. Protein sequence: CASSPQKMAGTGTGELFF. The V gene is TRBV25-1, the J gene TRBJ2-2; perhaps D is TRBD1 or TRBD2 (5 bases each). From germline, CDR1 is MGHDK and CDR2 SYGVNS. The CDR3 extends over 18 amino acids. Trimming cost V 5 bases and J 4 bases, with 23 bases left between them. The variable domain in full, with the rest retrieved from reference TRBV25-1 and TRBJ2-2, is EADIYQTPRYLVIGTGKKITLECSQTMGHDKMYWYQQDPGMELHLIHYSYGVNSTEKGDLSSESTVSRIRTEHFPLTLESARPSHTSQYLCASSPQKMAGTGTGELFFGEGSRLTVL.

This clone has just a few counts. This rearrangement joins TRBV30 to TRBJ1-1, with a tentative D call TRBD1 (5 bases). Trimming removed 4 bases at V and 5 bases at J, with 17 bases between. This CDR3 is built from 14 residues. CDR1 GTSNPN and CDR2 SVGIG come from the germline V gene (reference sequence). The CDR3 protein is CAWTPRARGTEAFF. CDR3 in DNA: TGTGCCTGGACCCCACGGGCCCGGGGGACTGAAGCTTTCTTT.

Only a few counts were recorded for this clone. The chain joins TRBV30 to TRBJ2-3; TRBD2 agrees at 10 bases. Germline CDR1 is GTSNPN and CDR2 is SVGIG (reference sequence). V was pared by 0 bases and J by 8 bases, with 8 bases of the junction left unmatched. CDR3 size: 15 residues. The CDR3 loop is CAWSVAGGARGTQYF. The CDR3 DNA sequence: TGTGCCTGGAGTGTAGCGGGGGGGGCTCGCGGTACGCAGTATTTT.

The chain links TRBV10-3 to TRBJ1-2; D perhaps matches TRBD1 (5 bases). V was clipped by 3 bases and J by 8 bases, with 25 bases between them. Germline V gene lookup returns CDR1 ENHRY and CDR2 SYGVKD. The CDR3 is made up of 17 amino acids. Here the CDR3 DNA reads TGTGCCATCAGTGACACTTATCTTAGACAGCCAGTGGTGGGCTACACCTTC. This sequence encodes CAISDTYLRQPVVGYTF.

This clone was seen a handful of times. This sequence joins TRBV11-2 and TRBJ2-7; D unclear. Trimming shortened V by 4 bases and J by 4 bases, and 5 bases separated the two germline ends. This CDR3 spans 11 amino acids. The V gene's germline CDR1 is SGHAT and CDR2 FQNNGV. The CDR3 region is CASSSLYEQYF. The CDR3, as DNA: TGTGCCAGCAGCTCGTTATACGAGCAGTACTTC.

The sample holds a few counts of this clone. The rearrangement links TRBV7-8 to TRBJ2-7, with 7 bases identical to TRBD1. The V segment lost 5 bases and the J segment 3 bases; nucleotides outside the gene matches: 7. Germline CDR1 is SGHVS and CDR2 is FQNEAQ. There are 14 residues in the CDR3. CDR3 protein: CASSRGDRVYEQYF. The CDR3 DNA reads TGTGCCAGCAGCCGAGGGGACAGAGTCTACGAGCAGTACTTC.

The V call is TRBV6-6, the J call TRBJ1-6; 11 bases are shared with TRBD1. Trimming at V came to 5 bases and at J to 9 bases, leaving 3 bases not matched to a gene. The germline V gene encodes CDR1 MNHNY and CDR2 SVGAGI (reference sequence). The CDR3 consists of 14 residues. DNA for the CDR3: TGTGCCAGCAGTACCGGGACAGGGGGTTCACCCCTCCACTTT. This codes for CASSTGTGGSPLHF.

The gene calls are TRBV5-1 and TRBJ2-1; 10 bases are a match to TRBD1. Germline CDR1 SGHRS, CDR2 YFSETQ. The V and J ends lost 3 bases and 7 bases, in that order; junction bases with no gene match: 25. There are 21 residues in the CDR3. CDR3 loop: CASSSSRLTGGDPRNRNEQFF. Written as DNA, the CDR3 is TGCGCCAGCAGCTCCTCCCGGTTGACAGGGGGCGACCCTCGGAATAGGAATGAGCAGTTCTTC.

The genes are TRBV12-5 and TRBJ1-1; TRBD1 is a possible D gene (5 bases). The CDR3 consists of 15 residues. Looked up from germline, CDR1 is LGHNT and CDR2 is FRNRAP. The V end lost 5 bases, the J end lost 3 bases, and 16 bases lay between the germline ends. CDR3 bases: TGTGCTAGTGGTCCATTCCGGGGCAGGGACACTGAAGCTTTCTTT. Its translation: CASGPFRGRDTEAFF.

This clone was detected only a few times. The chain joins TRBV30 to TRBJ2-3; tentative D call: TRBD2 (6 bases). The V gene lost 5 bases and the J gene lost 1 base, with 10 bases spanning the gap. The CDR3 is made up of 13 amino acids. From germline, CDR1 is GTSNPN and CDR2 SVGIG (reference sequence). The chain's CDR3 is CAWEGLGTDTQYF. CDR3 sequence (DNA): TGTGCCTGGGAGGGACTCGGCACAGATACGCAGTATTTT.

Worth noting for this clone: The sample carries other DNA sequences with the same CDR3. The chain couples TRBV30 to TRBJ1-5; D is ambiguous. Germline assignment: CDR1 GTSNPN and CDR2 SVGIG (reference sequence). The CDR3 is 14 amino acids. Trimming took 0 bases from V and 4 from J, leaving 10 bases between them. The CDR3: CAWSVGTANQPQHF. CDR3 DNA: TGTGCCTGGAGTGTAGGCACAGCTAATCAGCCCCAGCATTTT. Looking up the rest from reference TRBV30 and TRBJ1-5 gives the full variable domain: SQTIHQWPATLVQPVGSPLSLECTVEGTSNPNLYWYRQAAGRGLQLLFYSVGIGQISSEVPQNLSASRPQDRQFILSSKKLLLSDSGFYLCAWSVGTANQPQHFGDGTRLSIL.